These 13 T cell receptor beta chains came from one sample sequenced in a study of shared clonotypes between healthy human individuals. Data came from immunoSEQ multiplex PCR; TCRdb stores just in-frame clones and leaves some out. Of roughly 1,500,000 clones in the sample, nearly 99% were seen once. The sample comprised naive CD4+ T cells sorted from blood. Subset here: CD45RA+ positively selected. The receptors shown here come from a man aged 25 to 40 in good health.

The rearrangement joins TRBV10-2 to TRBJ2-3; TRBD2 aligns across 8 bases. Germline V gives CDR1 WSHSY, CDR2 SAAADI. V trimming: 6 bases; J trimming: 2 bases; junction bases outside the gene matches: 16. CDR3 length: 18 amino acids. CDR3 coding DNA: TGCGCCAGCAGGGATACCAGAGGCACTAGCGGATACACAGATACGCAGTATTTT. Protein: CASRDTRGTSGYTDTQYF.

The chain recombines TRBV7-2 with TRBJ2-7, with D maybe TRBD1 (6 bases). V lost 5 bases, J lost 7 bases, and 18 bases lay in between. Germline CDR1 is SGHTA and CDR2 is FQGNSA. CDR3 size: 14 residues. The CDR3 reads CASSATGTGWEQYF. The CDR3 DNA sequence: TGTGCCAGCAGCGCAACCGGCACAGGGTGGGAGCAGTACTTC.

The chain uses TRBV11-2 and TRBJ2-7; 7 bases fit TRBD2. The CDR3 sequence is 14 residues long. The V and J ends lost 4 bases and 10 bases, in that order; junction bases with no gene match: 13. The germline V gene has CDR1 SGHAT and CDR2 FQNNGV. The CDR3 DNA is TGTGCCAGCAGCTCATCTAGCGGCAGAGCTGACCAGTACTTC. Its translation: CASSSSSGRADQYF.

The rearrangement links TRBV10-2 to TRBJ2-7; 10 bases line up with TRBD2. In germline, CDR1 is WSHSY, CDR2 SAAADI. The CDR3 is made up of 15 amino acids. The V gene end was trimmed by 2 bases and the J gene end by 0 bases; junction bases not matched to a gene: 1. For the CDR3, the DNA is TGCGCCAGCAGTGAGGCTAGCGGGAGCTCCTACGAGCAGTACTTC. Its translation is CASSEASGSSYEQYF.

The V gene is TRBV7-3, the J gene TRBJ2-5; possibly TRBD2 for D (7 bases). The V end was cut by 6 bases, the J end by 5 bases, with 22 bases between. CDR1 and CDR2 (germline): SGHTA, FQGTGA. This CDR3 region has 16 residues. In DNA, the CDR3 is TGTGCCAGCAGTTCCTCCCCCCTCCGGGGGGCGGAGACCCAGTACTTC. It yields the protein CASSSSPLRGAETQYF.

The DNA for the CDR3 is TGTGCCAGCACAACTAGCGGGAGTAACACCGGGGAGCTGTTTTTT. Its translation is CASTTSGSNTGELFF. V and J are TRBV28 and TRBJ2-2; 11 nucleotides line up with TRBD2. V was pared by 7 bases and J by 2 bases, with 3 bases of the junction left unmatched. The CDR3 covers 15 residues. Germline V gene lookup returns CDR1 MDHEN and CDR2 SYDVKM.

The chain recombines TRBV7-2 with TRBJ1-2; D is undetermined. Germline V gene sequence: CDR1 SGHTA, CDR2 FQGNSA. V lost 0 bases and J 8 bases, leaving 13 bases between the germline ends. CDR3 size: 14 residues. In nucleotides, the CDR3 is TGTGCCAGCAGCTTAGCGCAACCGCACGGCGGCTACACCTTC. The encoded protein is CASSLAQPHGGYTF. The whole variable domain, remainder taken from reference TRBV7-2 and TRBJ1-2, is GAGVSQSPSNKVTEKGKDVELRCDPISGHTALYWYRQSLGQGLEFLIYFQGNSAPDKSGLPSDRFSAERTGGSVSTLTIQRTQQEDSAVYLCASSLAQPHGGYTFGSGTRLTVV.

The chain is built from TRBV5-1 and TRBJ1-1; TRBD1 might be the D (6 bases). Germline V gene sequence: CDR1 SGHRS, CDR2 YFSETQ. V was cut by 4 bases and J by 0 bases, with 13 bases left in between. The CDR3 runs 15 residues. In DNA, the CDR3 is TGCGCCAGCAGCCCCAACGGACAGTTGAACACTGAAGCTTTCTTT. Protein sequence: CASSPNGQLNTEAFF. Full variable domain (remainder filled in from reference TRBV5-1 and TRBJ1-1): KAGVTQTPRYLIKTRGQQVTLSCSPISGHRSVSWYQQTPGQGLQFLFEYFSETQRNKGNFPGRFSGRQFSNSRSEMNVSTLELGDSALYLCASSPNGQLNTEAFFGQGTRLTVV.

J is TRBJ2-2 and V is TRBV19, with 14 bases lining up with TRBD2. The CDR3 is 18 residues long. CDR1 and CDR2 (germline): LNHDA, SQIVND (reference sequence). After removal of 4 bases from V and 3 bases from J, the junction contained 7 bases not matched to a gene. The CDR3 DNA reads TGTGCCAGTAGTAAAAGGACTAGCGGGAGGCAGGACACCGGGGAGCTGTTTTTT. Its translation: CASSKRTSGRQDTGELFF.

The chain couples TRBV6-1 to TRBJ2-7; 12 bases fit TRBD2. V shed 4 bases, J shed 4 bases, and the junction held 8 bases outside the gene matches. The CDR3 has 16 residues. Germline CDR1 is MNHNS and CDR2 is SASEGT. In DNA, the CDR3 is TGTGCCAGCAGTGCCGTAGGACTAGCGGGATATTACGAGCAGTACTTC. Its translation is CASSAVGLAGYYEQYF.

The CDR3 nucleotides read TGTGCCAGCAGTGAAAAGGTTCACACTGAAGCTTTCTTT. Translation gives CASSEKVHTEAFF. The chain links TRBV6-1 to TRBJ1-1, with D unresolved. V was pared by 2 bases and J by 3 bases, with 7 bases between. The CDR3 spans 13 residues. Germline V CDR1 and CDR2: MNHNS, SASEGT.

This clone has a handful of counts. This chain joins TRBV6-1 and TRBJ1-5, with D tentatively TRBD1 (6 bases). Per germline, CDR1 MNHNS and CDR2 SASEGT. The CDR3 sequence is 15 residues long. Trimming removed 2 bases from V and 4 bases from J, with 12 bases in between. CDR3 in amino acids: CASSELGAGNQPQHF. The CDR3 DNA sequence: TGTGCCAGCAGTGAATTGGGGGCGGGAAATCAGCCCCAGCATTTT.

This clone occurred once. The CDR3 region is CASGGFRRQFLNTEAFF. Here the CDR3 DNA reads TGTGCCAGCGGAGGCTTCCGGAGACAATTTCTGAACACTGAAGCTTTCTTT. The V call is TRBV7-9, the J call TRBJ1-1, with no clear D. Looked up from germline, CDR1 is SEHNR and CDR2 is FQNEAQ (reference sequence). V was pared by 8 bases and J by 0 bases, with 22 bases between. The CDR3 is 17 amino acids.